A single sample is the source of the 30 T cell receptor beta chains below, sequenced in a study of blood T cell repertoires in COVID-19. Profiling relied on immunoSEQ multiplex PCR, and the TCRdb table lists in-frame clones only, not all of them. The data hold 140,000 to 150,000 clones, with around 90% observed a single time. The sample was PBMCs or T cells enriched from blood (not recorded which). These receptors originate from a woman in her 40s who had been exposed to COVID-19.

The chain joins TRBV6-4 to TRBJ1-4, with 10 bases fitting TRBD1. Per germline, CDR1 MRHNA and CDR2 SNTAGT. This CDR3 spans 14 amino acids. The ends lost 6 bases at V and 8 bases at J; junction bases unmatched: 6. The DNA for the CDR3 is TGTGCCAGCAGCCGGACAGGGGGAGACGAAAAACTGTTTTTT. It yields the protein CASSRTGGDEKLFF.

The chain carries TRBV27 and TRBJ2-1; 12 bases agree with TRBD2. V trimming: 3 bases; J trimming: 5 bases; junction bases outside the gene matches: 8. The CDR3 is 17 amino acids. Germline V gene lookup returns CDR1 MNHEY and CDR2 SMNVEV (reference sequence). The CDR3 spells CASSLPPTSGRHNEQFF. CDR3 DNA sequence: TGTGCCAGCAGTTTGCCCCCGACTAGCGGGAGACACAATGAGCAGTTCTTC.

The V call is TRBV7-7, the J call TRBJ2-7; a possible D gene is TRBD2 (5 bases). Germline V gene sequence: CDR1 SSHAT, CDR2 FNYEAQ (reference sequence). CDR3 size: 15 residues. Trimming removed 0 bases from V and 7 bases from J, with 16 bases in between. The CDR3 nucleotides read TGTGCCAGCAGCTTAGCCGGAGATAGCTCGGGGGAGCAGTACTTC. Translated: CASSLAGDSSGEQYF.

The CDR3 bases are TGTGCTAGTGGTTTGGACACCTACGGGGATGAAAAACTGTTTTTT. Translating it yields CASGLDTYGDEKLFF. This chain joins TRBV12-5 and TRBJ1-4, with no clear D. V was shortened by 1 base and J by 6 bases, with 12 bases between the two germline ends. Looked up from germline, CDR1 is LGHNT and CDR2 is FRNRAP. This CDR3 comprises 15 residues.

This chain joins TRBV5-1 and TRBJ2-3; 8 bases match TRBD2. Germline lookup yields CDR1 SGHRS and CDR2 YFSETQ. The CDR3 spans 14 residues. V dropped 1 base and J dropped 4; count of bases not matched to a gene: 2. The CDR3 spells CASSLSGSADTQYF. CDR3 nucleotides: TGCGCCAGCAGCTTGAGCGGGAGCGCAGATACGCAGTATTTT.

The chain has TRBV27 and TRBJ1-6, with 7 positions matching TRBD1. With 6 bases clipped from V and 8 bases from J, the junction kept 7 bases outside the gene matches. This CDR3 comprises 14 residues. Germline V gene lookup returns CDR1 MNHEY and CDR2 SMNVEV (reference sequence). This CDR3 reads CASSLGQEHSPLHF. DNA of the CDR3: TGTGCCAGCAGCCTAGGACAGGAACATTCACCCCTCCACTTT.

V usage is TRBV3-1 (or the pseudogene TRBV3-2) and J usage is TRBJ1-2, with D uncertain. The CDR3 sequence is 12 residues long. V dropped 1 base and J dropped 8 bases, with 8 bases sitting between them. Germline V gene lookup returns CDR1 LGHDT and CDR2 YNNKEL (reference sequence). The CDR3 here is CASSQAHWGYTF. CDR3 DNA sequence: TGTGCCAGCAGCCAAGCCCACTGGGGCTACACCTTC.

The chain employs TRBV25-1 and TRBJ1-3, with no clear D. Trimming took 8 bases from V and 4 from J, leaving 6 bases between them. CDR3 length equals 11 residues. The germline gives CDR1 MGHDK, CDR2 SYGVNS. CDR3 region: CASGFGNTIYF. CDR3 coding DNA: TGTGCCAGCGGCTTCGGAAACACCATATATTTT.

The genes are TRBV5-1 and TRBJ2-2, with a tentative D call TRBD1 (5 bases). The CDR3 length is 16 residues. The germline gives CDR1 SGHRS, CDR2 YFSETQ. Trimming took 0 bases from V and 4 from J, leaving 13 bases between them. This CDR3 is CASSLEVRASTGELFF. The CDR3 nucleotides read TGCGCCAGCAGCTTGGAAGTCAGGGCCAGCACCGGGGAGCTGTTTTTT. Full variable domain (remainder filled in from reference TRBV5-1 and TRBJ2-2): KAGVTQTPRYLIKTRGQQVTLSCSPISGHRSVSWYQQTPGQGLQFLFEYFSETQRNKGNFPGRFSGRQFSNSRSEMNVSTLELGDSALYLCASSLEVRASTGELFFGEGSRLTVL.

The genes are TRBV19 and TRBJ1-3; 7 nucleotides agree with TRBD1. The CDR3 extends over 13 amino acids. Trimming cost V 6 bases and J 5 bases; bases outside gene matches: 4. The germline V gene has CDR1 LNHDA and CDR2 SQIVND (reference sequence). The CDR3 loop reads CASSPGQRNTIYF. The CDR3 DNA follows: TGTGCCAGTAGCCCGGGACAGCGAAACACCATATATTTT.

The V and J genes are TRBV13 and TRBJ2-7, with D possibly matching TRBD2 (5 bases). V was shortened by 2 bases and J by 6 bases, with 8 bases between the two germline ends. Germline V gene data show CDR1 as PRHDT and CDR2 as FYEKMQ (reference sequence). This CDR3 is 12 amino acids long. CDR3 in DNA: TGTGCCAGCAGCTTACCGGGGTCCGAGCAGTACTTC. Its protein product is CASSLPGSEQYF.

This clone was seen a single time. The chain joins TRBV3-1 (or the pseudogene TRBV3-2) to TRBJ2-5; D remains unclear. The CDR3 extends over 14 amino acids. From germline, CDR1 is LGHDT and CDR2 YNNKEL (reference sequence). Trimming removed 2 bases from V and 5 bases from J, with 12 bases in between. In DNA form, the CDR3 reads TGTGCCAGCAGCCAATTTGAGGCGCGGGAGACCCAGTACTTC. Its translation is CASSQFEARETQYF.

V gene TRBV5-6 combines with J gene TRBJ1-6, with D unresolved. This CDR3 region has 16 residues. Per germline, CDR1 SGHDT and CDR2 YYEEEE. V was shortened by 2 bases and J by 4 bases, with 13 bases between the two germline ends. CDR3 sequence: CASSLNSFEYNSPLHF. CDR3 nucleotides: TGTGCCAGCAGCTTAAACTCGTTCGAGTATAATTCACCCCTCCACTTT.

The V call is TRBV19, the J call TRBJ1-2; maybe TRBD1 (5 bases). CDR1 and CDR2 (germline): LNHDA, SQIVND (reference sequence). CDR3 length: 14 amino acids. The ends were cut back, 6 bases at V and 0 bases at J, with 11 bases in the middle. Written as DNA, the CDR3 is TGTGCCAGTAGACAGACAGATCCTAACTATGGCTACACCTTC. As protein: CASRQTDPNYGYTF.

This sequence joins TRBV27 and TRBJ2-7; D is uncertain. V lost 10 bases to trimming and J lost 3 bases, with 16 bases between them. CDR3 length equals 13 residues. Looked up from germline, CDR1 is MNHEY and CDR2 is SMNVEV (reference sequence). This chain's CDR3 is CATLVRPDYEQYF. CDR3 in DNA: TGTGCCACCCTTGTGAGGCCGGACTACGAGCAGTACTTC.

The rearrangement joins TRBV19 to TRBJ1-1; D is possibly TRBD1 (6 bases). Germline values: CDR1 LNHDA, CDR2 SQIVND (reference sequence). The CDR3 totals 13 residues. Trimming removed 6 bases from V and 11 bases from J, with 19 bases in between. CDR3 amino acids: CASSGFIQGMAFF. In DNA, the CDR3 is TGTGCCAGTAGCGGTTTCATACAGGGAATGGCTTTCTTT. Using reference TRBV19 and TRBJ1-1 for the parts outside the CDR3, the full variable domain is DGGITQSPKYLFRKEGQNVTLSCEQNLNHDAMYWYRQDPGQGLRLIYYSQIVNDFQKGDIAEGYSVSREKKESFPLTVTSAQKNPTAFYLCASSGFIQGMAFFGQGTRLTVV.

V gene TRBV5-1 combines with J gene TRBJ1-2, with 9 positions matching TRBD1. V shed 0 bases and J 7 bases; nucleotides not matched to a gene: 13. From germline, CDR1 is SGHRS and CDR2 YFSETQ. The CDR3 spans 17 residues. The CDR3 coding sequence is TGCGCCAGCAGCTTGGGTCTGGGGAGGACAGGGGCTCTTGGCTACACCTTC. Translating gives CASSLGLGRTGALGYTF.

J is TRBJ1-2 and V is TRBV12-5; 8 nucleotides agree with TRBD1. This CDR3 has 14 amino acids. CDR1 and CDR2 (germline): LGHNT, FRNRAP. Unmatched junction bases numbered 9, after V lost 5 bases and J lost 7 bases. The CDR3, as DNA: TGTGCTAGTGGTCTTCCCGGGACAGGATCTGGCTACACCTTC. Residues: CASGLPGTGSGYTF.

The genes are TRBV5-1 and TRBJ1-2; 9 positions agree with TRBD1. This CDR3 has 16 residues. With 1 base clipped from V and 5 bases from J, the junction kept 9 bases outside the gene matches. Germline V gives CDR1 SGHRS, CDR2 YFSETQ. The chain's CDR3 is CASSLTRTGDMYGYTF. The DNA of the CDR3 is TGCGCCAGCAGCTTGACACGGACAGGGGATATGTATGGCTACACCTTC.

The rearrangement links TRBV7-9 to TRBJ1-2; no clear D. This CDR3 has 14 residues. With 2 bases removed from V and 7 bases from J, the gap between germline ends came to 14 bases. In germline, CDR1 is SEHNR, CDR2 FQNEAQ (reference sequence). CDR3 region: CASSLMVGSLGYTF. As DNA, the CDR3 is TGTGCCAGCAGCTTAATGGTAGGGAGCCTTGGCTACACCTTC.

The CDR3 nucleotides are TGTGCCAGCAGCCCCCAGGGACTAGCGGCTAGCACAGATACGCAGTATTTT. The encoded protein is CASSPQGLAASTDTQYF. The chain joins TRBV11-2 to TRBJ2-3, with 11 bases fitting TRBD2. This CDR3 spans 17 amino acids. V lost 5 bases and J lost 0; bases outside the gene matches: 7. In germline, CDR1 is SGHAT, CDR2 FQNNGV. Using reference TRBV11-2 and TRBJ2-3 for the parts outside the CDR3, the full variable domain is EAGVAQSPRYKIIEKRQSVAFWCNPISGHATLYWYQQILGQGPKLLIQFQNNGVVDDSQLPKDRFSAERLKGVDSTLKIQPAKLEDSAVYLCASSPQGLAASTDTQYFGPGTRLTVL.

This chain links TRBV5-1 with TRBJ2-3; TRBD2 aligns across 11 bases. Looked up from germline, CDR1 is SGHRS and CDR2 is YFSETQ. The V gene end was trimmed by 4 bases and the J gene end by 2 bases; junction bases not matched to a gene: 6. CDR3 size: 16 residues. As DNA, the CDR3 is TGCGCCAGCAGCAGGGGACTAGCGGACAACACAGATACGCAGTATTTT. It yields the protein CASSRGLADNTDTQYF.

This chain joins TRBV28 and TRBJ2-5; 8 nucleotides align to TRBD2. Germline CDR1 MDHEN, CDR2 SYDVKM. The length of the CDR3 is 14 residues. V gave up 2 bases and J gave up 7 bases; unmatched junction bases: 6. The CDR3 region has the DNA TGTGCCAGCAGTTTACCAAGCGGGAGTTGGACCCAGTACTTC. Translating gives CASSLPSGSWTQYF.

The chain carries TRBV19 and TRBJ1-2; no definite D call. V gave up 9 bases and J gave up 0 bases, with 8 bases separating them. CDR3 length: 12 amino acids. CDR1 and CDR2 (germline): LNHDA, SQIVND (reference sequence). The CDR3 region is CASRESNYGYTF. The CDR3 DNA follows: TGTGCCAGCCGGGAGTCTAACTATGGCTACACCTTC.

This clone is a singleton in its sample. The chain couples TRBV5-8 to TRBJ1-2; D call uncertain. Germline V lookup: CDR1 SGHTS, CDR2 YDEGEE. The CDR3 has 14 residues. V was shortened by 7 bases and J by 0 bases, with 13 bases between the two germline ends. Written as DNA, the CDR3 is TGTGCCAGCGGTTTGGGGAGGACTAACTATGGCTACACCTTC. Translation gives CASGLGRTNYGYTF.

This chain links TRBV6-6 with TRBJ1-5; no clear D gene. V was cut by 7 bases and J by 6 bases, with 10 bases left in between. The CDR3 totals 12 residues. Looked up from germline, CDR1 is MNHNY and CDR2 is SVGAGI (reference sequence). The CDR3 here is CASNSRSQPQHF. CDR3 bases: TGTGCCAGCAATTCCCGTAGTCAGCCCCAGCATTTT.

This chain links TRBV19 with TRBJ1-6, with 9 bases fitting TRBD1. J was trimmed by 0 bases and V by 4 bases; bases with no gene match: 4. The CDR3 is 17 residues long. Germline loops: CDR1 LNHDA, CDR2 SQIVND (reference sequence). DNA for the CDR3: TGTGCCAGTAGTAGCGGGACAGGGAGCTCCTATAATTCACCCCTCCACTTT. Its protein is CASSSGTGSSYNSPLHF.

V usage is TRBV3-1 (or the pseudogene TRBV3-2) and J usage is TRBJ1-2; 7 positions match TRBD1. The V and J ends lost 4 bases and 8 bases, in that order; junction bases with no gene match: 10. The germline V gene has CDR1 LGHDT and CDR2 YNNKEL (reference sequence). CDR3 length: 14 residues. The CDR3: CASSPGGQRLGYTF. Written as DNA, the CDR3 is TGTGCCAGCAGCCCCGGGGGACAGCGGCTGGGCTACACCTTC.

The genes are TRBV6-1 and TRBJ2-3; D gene ambiguous. Germline-derived CDR1 and CDR2 are MNHNS and SASEGT. The CDR3 sequence is 15 residues long. V lost 2 bases to trimming and J lost 1 base, with 10 bases between them. Here the CDR3 DNA reads TGTGCCAGCAGTGAATCGGGTCCGGGCACAGATACGCAGTATTTT. It encodes CASSESGPGTDTQYF.

The chain is built from TRBV6-5 and TRBJ2-7, with a weak D call TRBD1 (7 bases). The V and J ends lost 11 bases and 2 bases respectively, with 19 bases between them. Germline values: CDR1 MNHEY, CDR2 SVGAGI. This CDR3 has 14 amino acids. The CDR3 region has the DNA TGTGCCGGAAAGCATCAGGGGGGCGCCTACGAGCAGTACTTC. It translates to CAGKHQGGAYEQYF.